This T cell receptor (beta chain) was found in a study of Ad26.COV2.S vaccination and SARS-CoV-2 variants. The overall study: Donor got 5x10^10 or 1x10^11 viral particles of Ad26.COV2.S.

Here immunoSEQ multiplex PCR was the method, and the copy in TCRdb shows in-frame clones only, minus some. Counted here are hundreds of thousands of clones, roughly 87% occurring once; the ten biggest clones make up about 3%. CDR1 and CDR2 (germline): SNHLY, FYNNEI. Trimming left V 0 bases short and J 5 bases short, with 16 bases between. There are 16 residues in the CDR3. Treatment: about 20 received Ad26.COV2.S at low or high dose, single or two shots; several received placebo; per-sample allocation not given. Sampling occurred on day 63 after the first vaccine or placebo injection. The individual, an adult aged 18-55 years, was a donor in Boston.

This receptor was taken from a person between 18 and 65 years old who received the Ad26.COV2.S COVID-19 vaccine or a placebo. Source: peripheral blood, taken in a trial of Ad26.COV2.S vaccine versus placebo. V is TRBV2 and J is TRBJ1-1; no firm D call. CDR3 residues: CASSEASGLGKTEAFF. CDR3 in DNA: TGTGCCAGCAGTGAAGCCTCAGGCCTGGGCAAAACTGAAGCTTTCTTT. The whole variable domain, remainder taken from reference TRBV2 and TRBJ1-1, is EPEVTQTPSHQVTQMGQEVILRCVPISNHLYFYWYRQILGQKVEFLVSFYNNEISEKSEIFDDQFSVERPDGSNFTLKIRSTKLEDSAMYFCASSEASGLGKTEAFFGQGTRLTVV.